These 13 T cell receptor beta chains were sequenced from one sample in a study of PD-L1 blockade in urothelial cancer. Sequenced by immunoSEQ multiplex PCR; TCRdb stores in-frame clones only, minus some. The sample yields around 130,000 clones, less than 85% seen once. Time point specified: pretreatment peripheral blood. The source material was PBMCs, sampled around atezolizumab (anti-PD-L1) treatment. The origin of the receptors is a man in his fifties with urothelial cancer.

This clone was seen a handful of times. The rearrangement joins TRBV30 to TRBJ1-5; TRBD1 might be the D (5 bases). Germline lookup yields CDR1 GTSNPN and CDR2 SVGIG (reference sequence). Trimming took 4 bases from V and 1 from J, leaving 11 bases between them. This CDR3 is built from 14 residues. The CDR3 region is CAWTAGLSNQPQHF. The CDR3 nucleotides are TGTGCCTGGACGGCAGGGCTGAGCAATCAGCCCCAGCATTTT.

This clone was observed a single time. The chain links TRBV30 to TRBJ2-7; 14 nucleotides align to TRBD2. This CDR3 is built from 15 residues. Germline V gene data show CDR1 as GTSNPN and CDR2 as SVGIG (reference sequence). The V and J ends lost 1 base and 4 bases, in that order; junction bases with no gene match: 3. This CDR3 is CAWSARLAGGYEQYF. The CDR3 DNA reads as TGTGCCTGGAGTGCGAGACTAGCGGGAGGGTACGAGCAGTACTTC.

The J gene is TRBJ2-3, the V gene TRBV18; D perhaps matches TRBD2 (5 bases). Germline V CDR1 and CDR2: KGHSH, LQKENI. This CDR3 is built from 15 residues. The V and J ends lost 6 bases and 2 bases respectively, with 15 bases between them. Here the CDR3 DNA reads TGTGCCAGCTCCTCGAACGGGGTTACCACAGATACGCAGTATTTT. Amino acids: CASSSNGVTTDTQYF.

The chain combines TRBV14 with TRBJ1-1, with 7 positions matching TRBD1. The CDR3 spans 15 residues. J lost 0 bases, V lost 8 bases, and 9 bases had no gene match. Germline V gene lookup returns CDR1 SGHDN and CDR2 FVKESK. CDR3 sequence (DNA): TGTGCCAGCCGACCCCGACAGGGTCTGAACACTGAAGCTTTCTTT. Its protein product is CASRPRQGLNTEAFF.

The CDR3 is CASSFSRQPQNEKLFF. In DNA form, the CDR3 reads TGTGCCAGCAGCTTTTCAAGACAGCCTCAGAATGAAAAACTGTTTTTT. The J gene is TRBJ1-4, the V gene TRBV5-5; tentative D call: TRBD1 (5 bases). Germline-derived CDR1 and CDR2 are SGHKS and YYEKEE (reference sequence). Trimming cost V 2 bases and J 5 bases, with 16 bases left between them. CDR3 size: 16 residues.

The J gene is TRBJ2-3, the V gene TRBV6-1; TRBD1 matches at 8 bases. This CDR3 has 12 amino acids. Unmatched junction bases numbered 3, after V lost 10 bases and J lost 3 bases. CDR1 and CDR2 (germline): MNHNS, SASEGT. CDR3: CATRQGTDTQYF. CDR3 nucleotide sequence: TGTGCCACCCGACAGGGGACAGATACGCAGTATTTT.

The CDR3 nucleotides are TGCGCCAGCAGCCAAGACCGGGCTAGCAGGAGCTCCTACAATGAGCAGTTCTTC. Translating gives CASSQDRASRSSYNEQFF. This chain connects TRBV4-1 to TRBJ2-1; TRBD2 is a possible D gene (5 bases). This CDR3 is built from 18 residues. V was clipped by 0 bases and J by 0 bases, with 15 bases between them. The germline V gene encodes CDR1 MGHRA and CDR2 YSYEKL.

V usage is TRBV5-6 and J usage is TRBJ2-5; TRBD2 aligns across 7 bases. This CDR3 has 14 amino acids. With 3 bases clipped from V and 4 bases from J, the junction kept 6 bases outside the gene matches. From germline, CDR1 is SGHDT and CDR2 YYEEEE. CDR3 DNA sequence: TGTGCCAGCAGCTACGGGAGCGGGACAGAGACCCAGTACTTC. Protein sequence: CASSYGSGTETQYF.

CDR3 sequence reads: CASSLGSVSSYEQYF. The CDR3 bases are TGTGCCAGCAGCTTAGGGTCGGTTAGCTCCTACGAGCAGTACTTC. The V and J genes are TRBV7-2 and TRBJ2-7; D call uncertain. The germline V gene has CDR1 SGHTA and CDR2 FQGNSA. The CDR3 is 15 amino acids. Trimming pared 1 base from V and 0 bases from J, leaving 10 bases between.

The gene calls are TRBV2 and TRBJ2-3, with 11 nucleotides matching TRBD2. The CDR3 runs 15 residues. Looked up from germline, CDR1 is SNHLY and CDR2 is FYNNEI. V was pared by 4 bases and J by 1 base, with 1 base of the junction left unmatched. The CDR3 region is CASSAGLAGTDTQYF. In DNA form, the CDR3 reads TGTGCCAGCAGTGCGGGACTAGCGGGCACAGATACGCAGTATTTT. The variable domain in full, completed from reference TRBV2 and TRBJ2-3, reads EPEVTQTPSHQVTQMGQEVILRCVPISNHLYFYWYRQILGQKVEFLVSFYNNEISEKSEIFDDQFSVERPDGSNFTLKIRSTKLEDSAMYFCASSAGLAGTDTQYFGPGTRLTVL.

The genes are TRBV11-2 and TRBJ2-1; D is ambiguous. This CDR3 spans 14 amino acids. In germline, CDR1 is SGHAT, CDR2 FQNNGV. V lost 0 bases and J 6 bases, leaving 9 bases between the germline ends. The CDR3 spells CASSLEPRGNEQFF. The CDR3 coding sequence is TGTGCCAGCAGCTTAGAACCGAGAGGCAATGAGCAGTTCTTC.

This clone was seen just once. The V call is TRBV5-1, the J call TRBJ1-1; D might be TRBD1 (6 bases). The CDR3 is made up of 15 amino acids. V gave up 4 bases and J gave up 4 bases, with 17 bases separating them. CDR1 is SGHRS, CDR2 YFSETQ, per germline. In DNA form, the CDR3 reads TGCGCCAGCAGCACGACTGAAAGAGGGGGCACTGAAGCTTTCTTT. It is translated as CASSTTERGGTEAFF.

J is TRBJ2-2 and V is TRBV30; 7 positions match TRBD2. After removal of 0 bases from V and 9 bases from J, the junction contained 13 bases not matched to a gene. CDR1 is GTSNPN, CDR2 SVGIG, per germline (reference sequence). The CDR3 has 16 residues. The CDR3 here is CAWSVLAGADRRELFF. In nucleotides, the CDR3 is TGTGCCTGGAGTGTACTCGCGGGAGCAGACCGCCGGGAGCTGTTTTTT.